A selection of T cell receptor beta chains follows, all from one sample in a study of T and B cells in COVID-19 patients. MiXCR, run by TCRdb on the multiplex PCR reads, gives a single entry per CDR3 protein. Here the sample spans several thousand distinct CDR3 sequences, roughly 23% being singletons. The material sequenced was blood. These receptors all stem from a human donor with active COVID-19. Each CDR3 is given with its conserved first and last residue. Part of the rows lack a size; the others show once, few, many or a class for expanded clones.

CASREGWNYEQYF | few | TRBJ2-7 | TRBV28 | 13
CASSGPGLAGTDTQYF | NA | TRBJ2-3 | TRBV6-2/TRBV6-3 | 16
CASSWGTGAYGYTF | NA | TRBJ1-2 | TRBV11-2 | 14
CSVLTSGDEQFF | NA | TRBJ2-1 | TRBV29-1 | 12
CATSRDFGQYTDTQYF | medium-sized | TRBJ2-3 | TRBV15 | 16
CSVQGAEAFF | medium-sized | TRBJ1-1 | TRBV29-1 | 10
CASSFEKVWDEQFF | NA | TRBJ2-1 | TRBV5-1 | 14
CASSLRGDRGSDTQYF | medium-sized | TRBJ2-3 | TRBV27 | 16
CASSHARDKAFF | medium-sized | TRBJ1-1 | TRBV14 | 12
CASSYSSGGGADTQYF | NA | TRBJ2-3 | TRBV6-2/TRBV6-3 | 16
CASSLRTTDTGELFF | large | TRBJ2-2 | TRBV11-1 | 15
CSAREFNGAGNEQFF | once | TRBJ2-1 | TRBV20-1 | 15
CAISESKAGGGQPQHF | NA | TRBJ1-5 | TRBV10-3 | 16
CSAPTGDEVYGYTF | NA | TRBJ1-2 | TRBV20-1 | 14
CSAWDGSGADTQYF | NA | TRBJ2-3 | TRBV20-1 | 14
CASSLSWQGRYTF | once | TRBJ1-2 | TRBV5-1 | 13
CASITGHTEAFF | medium-sized | TRBJ1-1 | TRBV6-2/TRBV6-3 | 12
CSARFGPLGSNGPQHF | NA | TRBJ1-5 | TRBV20-1 | 16